This T cell receptor (beta chain) emerged from a study of cytomegalovirus exposure and HLA in healthy donors. Study findings and constraints: There were 150 to 200 TCR beta chains listed as cytomegalovirus-associated.

This clone was counted once. The antigen is undetermined. This CDR3 is 14 amino acids long. Germline loops: CDR1 MGHDK, CDR2 SYGVNS. J lost 6 bases, V lost 10 bases, and 11 bases had no gene match. A multiplex PCR was run with 60 Vbeta primers and 13 Jbeta primers. Repertoires were generated with immunoSEQ multiplex PCR, while TCRdb's copy carries only in-frame clones and drops some. Of 120,000 or so clones listed, over 70% are singletons. The sequence was obtained from a woman under 30 in good health and CMV-seronegative. The source material was PBMCs. The chain recombines TRBV25-1 with TRBJ2-1; TRBD1 aligns across 8 bases. CDR3 in amino acids: CAIGGSTGGNEQFF. CDR3 coding DNA: TGTGCCATCGGCGGAAGCACAGGGGGCAATGAGCAGTTCTTC.